Below, one T cell receptor (beta chain) is given with its context. CDR1 MNHNS and CDR2 SASEGT come from the germline V gene. Between the trimmed V and J ends, which lost 3 bases and 1 base, there was a span of 12 bases. This CDR3 contains 15 residues. The data are from a study of OX40 agonist ivuxolimab in advanced cancers. Only in-frame clones appear in the TCRdb table, and some are missing; sequencing was by immunoSEQ multiplex PCR. The data contain around 45,000 clones, around 90% of them singletons. This receptor was taken from an adult with an advanced solid tumor such as melanoma, head and neck, liver or kidney cancer. The V call is TRBV6-1, the J call TRBJ1-2; D uncertain. The specimen was CD4+ or CD8+ T cells sorted from blood, collected in a trial of the OX40 agonist ivuxolimab. The CDR3 reads CASSDMTTFNYGYTF. The CDR3 DNA sequence: TGTGCCAGCAGTGATATGACAACCTTTAACTATGGCTACACCTTC.